A selection of T cell receptor beta chains follows, all from one sample in a study of blood T cells in healthy people across ages. TCRdb re-derived calls from the 5' RACE reads in MiXCR, one entry per CDR3 protein. The sample includes about 800,000 distinct CDR3 sequences, 25% seen only once; the top ten take more than 3%. These data were also reused for a study on T cells of mothers and their children.

The material sequenced was blood. Receptors were obtained from a boy aged 10-17 years in good health. The CDR3 runs from the conserved cysteine through the conserved F or W. D genes are given only for firm matches. For some rows the clone size is stated as once, few or many, or as a class when expanded; others skip it.

TRBV7-9	.	TRBJ2-2	.	CASSDSRGETGELFF
TRBV28	.	TRBJ2-5	TRBD1	CASSQGIYRDRVQETQYF
TRBV25-1	.	TRBJ2-4	.	CASTPGVHKLAKNIQYF
TRBV24-1	.	TRBJ1-4	.	CASRQEGFGTNEKLFF
TRBV5-1	few	TRBJ1-5	TRBD1	CASSLGGQRNQPQHF
TRBV5-5	.	TRBJ1-1	.	CASSLWGAGSMNTEAFF
TRBV7-8	.	.	TRBD2	CASSFLAGSKLGETQYF
TRBV7-3	many	TRBJ2-7	TRBD2	CASSYLAGPYEQYF
TRBV20-1	.	TRBJ1-4	TRBD1	CSASSHRGNRKEKLFF
TRBV2	few	TRBJ2-3	TRBD1	CATDTGTVNFDTQYF
TRBV6-2/TRBV6-3	.	TRBJ2-7	TRBD2	CASSYKLAGGPNYEQYF
TRBV6-1	.	TRBJ1-5	.	CASSEWGEYSNQPQHF
TRBV3-1	.	TRBJ1-5	TRBD1	CASSQDQPGGQPQHF
TRBV5-1	.	TRBJ2-7	.	CASSLTQGFGYEQYF
TRBV9	.	TRBJ1-2	.	CASSVVPTESNYGYTF
TRBV28	.	TRBJ2-7	TRBD2	CASVRTSGRRYEQYF
TRBV29-1	.	TRBJ2-5	.	CSGHEGGRQTQYF
TRBV7-6	few	TRBJ2-3	.	CASSEGVWDTQYF
TRBV2	few	TRBJ2-1	.	CASTWPRSDEQFF
TRBV7-2	.	TRBJ1-1	.	CASSPGRREAFF
TRBV29-1	.	TRBJ2-5	.	CSPWDLQETQYF
TRBV27	.	TRBJ2-5	.	CASSLSAYQETQYF